The clone carrying this T cell receptor (beta chain) showed up many times. These data come from a study of human T cells and chemical hapten exposure. About the study: Across its roughly 23 weeks, the study gave patients weekly diphenylcyclopropenone doses to the scalp.

Regarding time point: pre-sensitization, week 0. Indicated treatment: therapeutic diphenylcyclopropenone sensitization with weekly scalp DPC. Every donor had alopecia and was 18 to 70 years old; all were suitable for DPC. TCRdb re-called the RACE reads through MiXCR, storing one row per CDR3 protein. The sample holds 35,000 to 50,000 distinct CDR3 sequences, 12% seen once. Trimming took 10 bases from V and 7 from J; bases not matched to a gene: 11. The germline CDR1 and CDR2 sequences are MNHEY and SVGEGT. The CDR3 is made up of 14 amino acids. The J gene is TRBJ2-5, the V gene TRBV6-2 or TRBV6-3, with 11 bases aligning to TRBD2. The sequences come from whole blood, collected in connection with sensitization to the hapten diphenylcyclopropenone (DPC). The receptor comes from a woman between 25 and 40 years old with alopecia areata. Some clones in this sample may be carry-over from other donors' samples. The CDR3 nucleotides are TGTGCCACGTCCGGGACTAGCGGAGCCGCGACCCAGTACTTC. Translation gives CATSGTSGAATQYF.